This T cell receptor (beta chain) was identified during a study of cytomegalovirus exposure and HLA in healthy donors. Regarding the study as a whole: In a later analysis, specific HLA alleles were associated with around 17,000 TCR beta sequences at a 0.05 false discovery rate.

The germline gives CDR1 GTSNPN, CDR2 SVGIG (reference sequence). V was shortened by 4 bases and J by 0 bases, with 7 bases between the two germline ends. The length of the CDR3 is 12 residues. Points on this clone: Its matching antigen is unknown.

The donors, nominally healthy at sampling, likely had unrecorded immune exposures. Researchers ran the PCR with 60 Vbeta and 13 Jbeta primers. The repertoire was sequenced with immunoSEQ multiplex PCR; TCRdb's copy has only in-frame clones and lacks some. The data hold around 100,000 clones, with 74% observed a single time. The origin of this receptor is a man aged 50-60 years in good health and CMV-seropositive. V gene TRBV30 combines with J gene TRBJ2-7; the D gene is possibly TRBD1 (6 bases). Material for sequencing was PBMCs. DNA of the CDR3: TGTGCCTGGAACAGGGACTCCTACGAGCAGTACTTC. Translation: CAWNRDSYEQYF.